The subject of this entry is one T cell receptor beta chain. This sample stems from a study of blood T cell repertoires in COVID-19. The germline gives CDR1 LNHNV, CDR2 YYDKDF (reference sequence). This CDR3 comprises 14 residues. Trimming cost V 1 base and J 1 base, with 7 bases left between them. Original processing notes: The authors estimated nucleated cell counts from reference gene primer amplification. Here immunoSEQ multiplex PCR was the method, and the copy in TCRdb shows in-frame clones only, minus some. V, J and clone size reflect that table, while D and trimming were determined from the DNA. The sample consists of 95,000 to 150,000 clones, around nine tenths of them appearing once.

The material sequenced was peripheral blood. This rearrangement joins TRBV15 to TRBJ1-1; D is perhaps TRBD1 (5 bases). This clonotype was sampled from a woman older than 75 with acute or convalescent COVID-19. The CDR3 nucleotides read TGTGCCACCAGCAGAGTCGGACAGAACACTGAAGCTTTCTTT. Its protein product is CATSRVGQNTEAFF.